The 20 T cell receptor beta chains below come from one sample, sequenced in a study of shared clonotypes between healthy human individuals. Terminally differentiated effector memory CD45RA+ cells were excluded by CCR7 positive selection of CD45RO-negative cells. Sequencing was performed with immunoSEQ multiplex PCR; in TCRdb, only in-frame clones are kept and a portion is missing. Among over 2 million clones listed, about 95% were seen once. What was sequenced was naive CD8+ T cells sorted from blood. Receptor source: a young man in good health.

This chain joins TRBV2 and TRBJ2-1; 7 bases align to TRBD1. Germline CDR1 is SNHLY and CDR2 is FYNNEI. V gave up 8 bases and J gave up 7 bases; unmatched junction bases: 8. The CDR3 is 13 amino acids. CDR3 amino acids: CASPDRNTNEQFF. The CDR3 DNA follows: TGTGCCAGCCCGGACAGGAACACTAATGAGCAGTTCTTC.

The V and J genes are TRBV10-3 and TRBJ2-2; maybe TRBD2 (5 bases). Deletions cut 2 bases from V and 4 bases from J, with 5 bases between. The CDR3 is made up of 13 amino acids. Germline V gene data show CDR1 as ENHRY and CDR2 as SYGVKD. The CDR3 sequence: CAISEGSTGELFF. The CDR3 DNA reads TGTGCCATCAGTGAGGGGAGCACCGGGGAGCTGTTTTTT.

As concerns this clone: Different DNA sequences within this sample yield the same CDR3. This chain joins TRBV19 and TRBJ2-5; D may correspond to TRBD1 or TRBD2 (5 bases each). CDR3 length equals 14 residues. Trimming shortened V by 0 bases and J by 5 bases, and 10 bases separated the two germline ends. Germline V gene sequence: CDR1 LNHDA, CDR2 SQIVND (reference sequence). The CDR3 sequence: CASSIDLEGETQYF. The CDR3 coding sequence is TGTGCCAGTAGTATAGATCTAGAGGGGGAGACCCAGTACTTC.

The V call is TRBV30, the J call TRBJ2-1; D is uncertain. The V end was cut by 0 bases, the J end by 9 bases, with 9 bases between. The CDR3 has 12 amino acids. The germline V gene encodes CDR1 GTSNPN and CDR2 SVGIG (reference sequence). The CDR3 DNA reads TGTGCCTGGAGTGTACTGCCCGGTGAGCAGTTCTTC. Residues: CAWSVLPGEQFF. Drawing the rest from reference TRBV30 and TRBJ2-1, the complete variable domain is SQTIHQWPATLVQPVGSPLSLECTVEGTSNPNLYWYRQAAGRGLQLLFYSVGIGQISSEVPQNLSASRPQDRQFILSSKKLLLSDSGFYLCAWSVLPGEQFFGPGTRLTVL.

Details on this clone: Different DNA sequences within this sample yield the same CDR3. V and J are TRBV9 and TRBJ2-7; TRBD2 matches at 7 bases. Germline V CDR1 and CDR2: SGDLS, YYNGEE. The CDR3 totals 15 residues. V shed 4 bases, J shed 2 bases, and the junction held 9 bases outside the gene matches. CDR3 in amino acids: CASSPLAGATYEQYF. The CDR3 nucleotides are TGTGCCAGCAGCCCCCTGGCGGGAGCAACCTACGAGCAGTACTTC.

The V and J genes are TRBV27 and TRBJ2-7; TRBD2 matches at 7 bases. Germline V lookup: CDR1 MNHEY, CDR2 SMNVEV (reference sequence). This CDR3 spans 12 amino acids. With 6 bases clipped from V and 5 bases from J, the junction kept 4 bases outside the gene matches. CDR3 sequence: CASSSGADEQYF. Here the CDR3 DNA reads TGTGCCAGCAGCAGCGGGGCCGACGAGCAGTACTTC.

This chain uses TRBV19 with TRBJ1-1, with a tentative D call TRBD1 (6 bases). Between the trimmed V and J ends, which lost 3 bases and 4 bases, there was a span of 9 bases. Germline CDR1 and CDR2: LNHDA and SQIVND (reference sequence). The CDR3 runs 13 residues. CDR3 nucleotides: TGTGCCAGTAGTATGGGACAAACCACTGAAGCTTTCTTT. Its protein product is CASSMGQTTEAFF.

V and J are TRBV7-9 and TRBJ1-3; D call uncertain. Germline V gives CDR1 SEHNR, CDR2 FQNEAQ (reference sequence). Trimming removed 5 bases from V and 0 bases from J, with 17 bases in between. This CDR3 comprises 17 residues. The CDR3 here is CASSTPTEGYSGNTIYF. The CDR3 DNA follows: TGTGCCAGCAGCACCCCTACCGAGGGCTACTCTGGAAACACCATATATTTT.

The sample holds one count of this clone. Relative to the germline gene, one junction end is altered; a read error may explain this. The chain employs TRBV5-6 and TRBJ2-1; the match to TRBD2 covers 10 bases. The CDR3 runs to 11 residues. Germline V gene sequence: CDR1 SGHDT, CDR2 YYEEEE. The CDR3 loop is CASSLGLAAVF. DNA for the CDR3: TGTGCCAGCAGCCTAGGACTAGCGGCGGTCTTC.

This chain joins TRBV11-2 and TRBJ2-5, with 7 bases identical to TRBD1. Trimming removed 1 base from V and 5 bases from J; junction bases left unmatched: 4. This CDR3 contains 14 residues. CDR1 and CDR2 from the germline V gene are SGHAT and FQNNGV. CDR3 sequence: CASSLVGTVETQYF. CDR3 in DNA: TGTGCCAGCAGCTTAGTAGGGACAGTGGAGACCCAGTACTTC.

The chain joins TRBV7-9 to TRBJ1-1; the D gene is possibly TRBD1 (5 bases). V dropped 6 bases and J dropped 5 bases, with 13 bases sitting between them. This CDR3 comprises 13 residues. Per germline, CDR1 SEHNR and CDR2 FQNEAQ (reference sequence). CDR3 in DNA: TGTGCCAGCAGTAGACAGCTGGATACTGAAGCTTTCTTT. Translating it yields CASSRQLDTEAFF.

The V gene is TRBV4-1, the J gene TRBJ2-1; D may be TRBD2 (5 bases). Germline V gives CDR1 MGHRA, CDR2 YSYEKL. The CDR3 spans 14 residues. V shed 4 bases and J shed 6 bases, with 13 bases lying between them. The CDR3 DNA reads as TGCGCCAGCAGCCGTTTGCGGGCCGTCAATGAGCAGTTCTTC. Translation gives CASSRLRAVNEQFF.

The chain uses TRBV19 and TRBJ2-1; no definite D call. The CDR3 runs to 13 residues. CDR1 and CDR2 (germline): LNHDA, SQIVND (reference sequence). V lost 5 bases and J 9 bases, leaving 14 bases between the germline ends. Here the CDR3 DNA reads TGTGCCAGTAGTCTCGGATCTCCTGGTGAGCAGTTCTTC. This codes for CASSLGSPGEQFF.

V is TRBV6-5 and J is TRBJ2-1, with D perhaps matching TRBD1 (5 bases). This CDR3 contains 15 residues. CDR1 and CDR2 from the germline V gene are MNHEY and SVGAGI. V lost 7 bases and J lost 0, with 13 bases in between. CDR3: CASKLQGFSYNEQFF. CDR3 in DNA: TGTGCCAGCAAGCTTCAGGGATTCTCCTACAATGAGCAGTTCTTC.

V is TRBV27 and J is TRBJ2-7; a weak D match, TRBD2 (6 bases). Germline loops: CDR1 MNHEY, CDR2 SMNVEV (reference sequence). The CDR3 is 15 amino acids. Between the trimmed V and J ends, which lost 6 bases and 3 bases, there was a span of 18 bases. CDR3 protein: CASSPGTPRHYEQYF. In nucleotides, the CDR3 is TGTGCCAGCAGCCCGGGGACTCCGCGACACTACGAGCAGTACTTC.

The CDR3 sequence is CASTPGGGNSPLHF. Here the CDR3 DNA reads TGTGCCAGCACCCCGGGGGGGGGAAATTCACCCCTCCACTTT. This chain connects TRBV27 to TRBJ1-6; D is perhaps TRBD1 (5 bases). The CDR3 runs 14 residues. CDR1 and CDR2 from the germline V gene are MNHEY and SMNVEV (reference sequence). Between the trimmed V and J ends, which lost 7 bases and 7 bases, there was a span of 14 bases.

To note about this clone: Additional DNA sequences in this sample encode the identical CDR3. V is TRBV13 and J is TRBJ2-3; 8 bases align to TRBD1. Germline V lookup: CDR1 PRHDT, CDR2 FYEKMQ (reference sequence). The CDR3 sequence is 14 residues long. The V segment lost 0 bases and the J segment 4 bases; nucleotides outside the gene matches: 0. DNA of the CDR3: TGTGCCAGCAGCTTAGGACAGGGGGCAGATACGCAGTATTTT. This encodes CASSLGQGADTQYF.

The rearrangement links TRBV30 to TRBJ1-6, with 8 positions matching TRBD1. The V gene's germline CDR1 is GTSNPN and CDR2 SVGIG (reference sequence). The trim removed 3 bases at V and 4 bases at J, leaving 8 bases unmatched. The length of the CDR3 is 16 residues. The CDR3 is CAWSARGTGYNSPLHF. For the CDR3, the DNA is TGTGCCTGGAGCGCCAGGGGGACAGGTTATAATTCACCCCTCCACTTT. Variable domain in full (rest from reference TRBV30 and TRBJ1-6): SQTIHQWPATLVQPVGSPLSLECTVEGTSNPNLYWYRQAAGRGLQLLFYSVGIGQISSEVPQNLSASRPQDRQFILSSKKLLLSDSGFYLCAWSARGTGYNSPLHFGNGTRLTVT.

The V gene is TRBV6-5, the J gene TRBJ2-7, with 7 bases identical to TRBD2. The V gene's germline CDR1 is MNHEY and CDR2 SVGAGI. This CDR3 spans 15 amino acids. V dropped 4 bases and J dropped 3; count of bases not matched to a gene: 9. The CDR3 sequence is CASSWAGAGYYEQYF. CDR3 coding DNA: TGTGCCAGCAGTTGGGCCGGAGCGGGATACTACGAGCAGTACTTC.

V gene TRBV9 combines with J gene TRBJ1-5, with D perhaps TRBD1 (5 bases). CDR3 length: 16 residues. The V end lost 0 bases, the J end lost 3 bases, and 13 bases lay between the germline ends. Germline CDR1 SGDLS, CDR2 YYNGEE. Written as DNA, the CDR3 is TGTGCCAGCAGCGTAGCGGCAGGGCGTGACAATCAGCCCCAGCATTTT. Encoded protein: CASSVAAGRDNQPQHF.